This is a list of T cell receptor beta chains from one sample in a study of blood T cell repertoires in COVID-19. Assay used: immunoSEQ multiplex PCR; TCRdb lists only in-frame clones, some missing. The table shows approximately 170,000 clones, with around 84% occurring only once. The sample was PBMCs or T cells enriched from blood (not recorded which). The receptors here all came from a woman in her forties or fifties who had recovered from COVID-19. CDR3s include the opening cysteine and the closing phenylalanine or tryptophan. The D gene is left open where the match is weak.

j_gene: TRBJ2-1
d_gene: TRBD2
v_gene: TRBV6-5
CDR3aa: CASSYSSGSYNEQFF
CDR3nt: TGTGCCAGCAGTTACTCTAGCGGGAGTTACAATGAGCAGTTCTTC

j_gene: TRBJ2-3
d_gene: .
v_gene: TRBV6-5
CDR3aa: CASTLPGETDTQYF
CDR3nt: TGTGCCAGCACTCTCCCGGGGGAGACAGATACGCAGTATTTT

j_gene: TRBJ2-1
d_gene: .
v_gene: TRBV5-1
CDR3aa: CASSLNFGGEQFF
CDR3nt: TGCGCCAGCAGCTTGAATTTCGGCGGTGAGCAGTTCTTC

j_gene: TRBJ1-2
d_gene: .
v_gene: TRBV29-1
CDR3aa: CSVASNYGYTF
CDR3nt: TGCAGCGTTGCCTCTAACTATGGCTACACCTTC

j_gene: TRBJ2-3
d_gene: TRBD2
v_gene: TRBV9
CDR3aa: CASSVGTSGRGATDTQYF
CDR3nt: TGTGCCAGCAGCGTAGGCACTAGCGGGAGGGGGGCCACAGATACGCAGTATTTT

j_gene: TRBJ1-3
d_gene: .
v_gene: TRBV28
CDR3aa: CASSFPTPWTQGNRSGNTIYF
CDR3nt: TGTGCCAGCAGTTTCCCCACCCCTTGGACACAGGGAAACCGCTCTGGAAACACCATATATTTT

j_gene: TRBJ2-7
d_gene: .
v_gene: TRBV14
CDR3aa: CASSQGAYEQYF
CDR3nt: TGTGCCAGCAGCCAAGGAGCCTACGAGCAGTACTTC

j_gene: TRBJ1-1
d_gene: .
v_gene: TRBV28
CDR3aa: CASSSWTEPNTEAFF
CDR3nt: TGTGCCAGCAGTTCGTGGACAGAGCCGAACACTGAAGCTTTCTTT

j_gene: TRBJ2-3
d_gene: TRBD2
v_gene: TRBV9
CDR3aa: CASSVSLAGVDTQYF
CDR3nt: TGTGCCAGCAGCGTAAGCCTAGCGGGCGTAGATACGCAGTATTTT

j_gene: TRBJ1-2
d_gene: .
v_gene: TRBV7-2
CDR3aa: CASSLDNANYGYTF
CDR3nt: TGTGCCAGCAGCTTAGATAATGCTAACTATGGCTACACCTTC